This entry concerns a single TCR beta chain. Its specificity is unknown. Germline V gene sequence: CDR1 SGHDN, CDR2 FVKESK. V was pared by 1 base and J by 2 bases, with 15 bases between. The CDR3 totals 16 residues. These data are taken from a study of T cell responses to AZD1222 COVID-19 vaccine. Findings and limits, study-wide: The study found Spike-specific TCR breadth and depth rose after two AZD1222 doses. Seropositive AZD1222 recipients at baseline numbered only five or six.

Data came from immunoSEQ multiplex PCR; TCRdb stores just in-frame clones and leaves some out. In the table there are about 120,000 clones, about 92% of which are singletons. The genes are TRBV14 and TRBJ2-7; D is possibly TRBD1 or TRBD2 (6 bases each). This sequence originates from an adult in good health. The sequenced sample was peripheral blood, obtained on day 0 of AZD1222 vaccination. The CDR3 bases are TGTGCCAGCAGCCAAGTTGGGGGGACAATTACCTACGAGCAGTACTTC. It codes for CASSQVGGTITYEQYF.